Only one count was recorded for the clone carrying this T cell receptor (beta chain). The antigen is not known. This CDR3 spans 15 amino acids. Germline V gene sequence: CDR1 KGHSH, CDR2 LQKENI. V shed 2 bases and J 5 bases; nucleotides not matched to a gene: 6. Measured with immunoSEQ multiplex PCR; TCRdb has only the in-frame clones, and not every one. Of 25,000 to 35,000 clones in the sample, about 89% are singletons; the top ten hold around 0.89%. The data originate from a study of T cells in narcolepsy. Study-wide points: Reportedly, autoreactive clonotypes were serially detected in patients' blood but not controls'. Comparing one patient's CSF and blood CD4+ clonotypes highlighted HCRT- and TRIB2-specific autoreactive clonotypes. Autoreactive clone sequences were missing from some blood memory CD4+ repertoires.

The sequence was collected from a human donor in good health. Sequenced material: memory (CD45RA-) CD4+ T cells from blood. This chain connects TRBV18 to TRBJ2-4; TRBD1 aligns across 7 bases. CDR3 amino acids: CASSPTTGKQNIQYF. The CDR3 DNA is TGTGCCAGCTCACCAACGACAGGGAAGCAAAACATTCAGTACTTC.